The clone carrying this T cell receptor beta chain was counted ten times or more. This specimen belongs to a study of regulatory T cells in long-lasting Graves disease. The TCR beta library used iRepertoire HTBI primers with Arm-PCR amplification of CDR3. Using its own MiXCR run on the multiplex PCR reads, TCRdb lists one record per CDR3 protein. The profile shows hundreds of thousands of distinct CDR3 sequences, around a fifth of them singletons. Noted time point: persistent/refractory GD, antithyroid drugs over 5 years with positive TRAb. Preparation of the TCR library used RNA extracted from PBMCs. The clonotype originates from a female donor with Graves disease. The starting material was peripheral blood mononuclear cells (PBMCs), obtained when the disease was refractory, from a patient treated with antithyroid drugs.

CDR3 sequence: CASSENEVRFRTEAFF. The DNA of the CDR3 is TGTGCCAGCAGTGAAAACGAGGTGAGGTTTCGAACTGAAGCTTTCTTT. V gene TRBV2 combines with J gene TRBJ1-1; D ambiguous. The CDR3 contains 16 residues. V was clipped by 2 bases and J by 5 bases, with 18 bases between them. The germline gives CDR1 SNHLY, CDR2 FYNNEI.